The rows below give T cell receptor beta chains drawn from one sample of a study of cytomegalovirus exposure and HLA in healthy donors. Using immunoSEQ multiplex PCR, the repertoire was profiled, and TCRdb retains in-frame clones only, with some absent. The sample shows roughly 190,000 clones, 65% to 85% of them seen only once. Sequenced sample: PBMCs. Receptors were obtained from a female donor in good health and CMV-seronegative. The CDR3 runs from the conserved cysteine through the conserved F or W.

CDR3 protein: CASSIRQGTNTGELFF
J gene: TRBJ2-2
V gene: TRBV13

CDR3 protein: CASRLTSGSDEQYF
J gene: TRBJ2-7
V gene: TRBV2

CDR3 protein: CASSLGGIAGGPYEQYF
J gene: TRBJ2-7
V gene: TRBV11-2

CDR3 protein: CATSNPRREGRSVEQYF
J gene: TRBJ2-7
V gene: TRBV15

CDR3 protein: CSGGQGDYGYTF
J gene: TRBJ1-2
V gene: TRBV29-1

CDR3 protein: CASSLNLQGRYGYTF
J gene: TRBJ1-2
V gene: TRBV28

CDR3 protein: CASSYQTGPNEKLFF
J gene: TRBJ1-4
V gene: TRBV6-7

CDR3 protein: CASSLSRHNEKLFF
J gene: TRBJ1-4
V gene: TRBV7-2

CDR3 protein: CASSRTGAARTDTQYF
J gene: TRBJ2-3
V gene: TRBV7-8

CDR3 protein: CASSATGVQETQYF
J gene: TRBJ2-5
V gene: TRBV5-1

CDR3 protein: CASSSMGQGNTDTQYF
J gene: TRBJ2-3
V gene: TRBV5-8

CDR3 protein: CSSSFGLRGYTF
J gene: TRBJ1-2
V gene: TRBV7-9

CDR3 protein: CAIRRAVTSYNEQFF
J gene: TRBJ2-1
V gene: TRBV10-3

CDR3 protein: CASRQTGMGYNEQFF
J gene: TRBJ2-1
V gene: TRBV6-5

CDR3 protein: CASSGGQGVNQPQHF
J gene: TRBJ1-5
V gene: TRBV2

CDR3 protein: CASSFGPVGAANYGYTF
J gene: TRBJ1-2
V gene: TRBV5-1

CDR3 protein: CASSRDFTDIQYF
J gene: TRBJ2-4
V gene: TRBV6-6

CDR3 protein: CATSRDDRGGNTIYF
J gene: TRBJ1-3
V gene: TRBV15

CDR3 protein: CALTWGRVTGEQYF
J gene: TRBJ2-7
V gene: TRBV30

CDR3 protein: CAWIRAEAFF
J gene: TRBJ1-1
V gene: TRBV30

CDR3 protein: CASSISTDTQYF
J gene: TRBJ2-3
V gene: TRBV5-4

CDR3 protein: CASSQDWGVNYGYTF
J gene: TRBJ1-2
V gene: TRBV4-3

CDR3 protein: CASGSDQNTGELFF
J gene: TRBJ2-2
V gene: TRBV10-3

CDR3 protein: CASSPARNGAFF
J gene: TRBJ1-1
V gene: TRBV11-3

CDR3 protein: CATRQGGTGELFF
J gene: TRBJ2-2
V gene: TRBV28

CDR3 protein: CASSLSSGRGTDTQYF
J gene: TRBJ2-3
V gene: TRBV5-1

CDR3 protein: CASSLSGFGIQYF
J gene: TRBJ2-4
V gene: TRBV28

CDR3 protein: CASSLDLSDTQYF
J gene: TRBJ2-3
V gene: TRBV11-2

CDR3 protein: CASSPRAGQRSYNGQFF
J gene: TRBJ2-1
V gene: TRBV14

CDR3 protein: CASRRTGAVYEQYF
J gene: TRBJ2-7
V gene: TRBV6-5

CDR3 protein: CSGTQGATGELFF
J gene: TRBJ2-2
V gene: TRBV29-1

CDR3 protein: CASSLRDRVDYEQYF
J gene: -
V gene: TRBV6-1

CDR3 protein: CASRQDTEAFF
J gene: TRBJ1-1
V gene: TRBV2

CDR3 protein: CASSVGGQGTYTEAFF
J gene: TRBJ1-1
V gene: TRBV11-3

CDR3 protein: CASSSDRGRGYTF
J gene: TRBJ1-2
V gene: TRBV7-6

CDR3 protein: CASSDPGQGYNEQFF
J gene: TRBJ2-1
V gene: TRBV6-6

CDR3 protein: CASSRDAGEAFF
J gene: TRBJ1-1
V gene: TRBV6-5

CDR3 protein: CASSLFSDTEAFF
J gene: TRBJ1-1
V gene: TRBV5-1

CDR3 protein: CASSKDGLPAYNEQFF
J gene: TRBJ2-1
V gene: TRBV21-1

CDR3 protein: CASSLRADRANYGYTF
J gene: TRBJ1-2
V gene: TRBV7-9

CDR3 protein: CASSLRAGAYNEQFF
J gene: TRBJ2-1
V gene: TRBV27